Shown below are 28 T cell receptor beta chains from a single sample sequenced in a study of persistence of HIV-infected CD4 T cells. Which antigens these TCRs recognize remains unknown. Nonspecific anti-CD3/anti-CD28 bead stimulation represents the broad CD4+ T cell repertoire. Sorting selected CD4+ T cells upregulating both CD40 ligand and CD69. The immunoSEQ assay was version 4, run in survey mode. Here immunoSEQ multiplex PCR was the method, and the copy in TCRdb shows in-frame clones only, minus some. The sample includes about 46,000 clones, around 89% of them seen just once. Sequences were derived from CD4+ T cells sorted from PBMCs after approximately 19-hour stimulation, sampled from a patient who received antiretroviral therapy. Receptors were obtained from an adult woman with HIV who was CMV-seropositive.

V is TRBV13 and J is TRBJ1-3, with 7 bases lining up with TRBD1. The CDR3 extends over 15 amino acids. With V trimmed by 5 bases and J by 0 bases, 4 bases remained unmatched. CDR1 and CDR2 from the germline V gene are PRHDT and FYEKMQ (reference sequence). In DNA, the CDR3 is TGTGCCAGCAGCGAGGGACAGCTCTCTGGAAACACCATATATTTT. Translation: CASSEGQLSGNTIYF.

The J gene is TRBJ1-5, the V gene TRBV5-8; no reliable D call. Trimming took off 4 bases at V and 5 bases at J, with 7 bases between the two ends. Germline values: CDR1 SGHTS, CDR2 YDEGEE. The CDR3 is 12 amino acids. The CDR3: CASSQPYQPQHF. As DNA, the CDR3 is TGTGCCAGCAGCCAACCTTATCAGCCCCAGCATTTT.

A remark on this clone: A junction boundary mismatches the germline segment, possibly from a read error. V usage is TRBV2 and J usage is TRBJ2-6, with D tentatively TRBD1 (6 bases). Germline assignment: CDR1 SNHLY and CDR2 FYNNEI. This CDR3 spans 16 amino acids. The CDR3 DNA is TGTGCCAGCAGTGAAAGGGGGACCTCTGAGGCCAACGTCCTGACTTTC. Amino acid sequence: CASSERGTSEANVLTF.

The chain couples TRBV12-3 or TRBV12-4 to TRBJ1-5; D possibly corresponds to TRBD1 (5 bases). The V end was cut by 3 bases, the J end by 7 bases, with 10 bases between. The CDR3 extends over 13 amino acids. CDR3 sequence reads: CASSLAWGQPQHF. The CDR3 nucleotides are TGTGCCAGCAGTTTGGCTTGGGGGCAGCCCCAGCATTTT.

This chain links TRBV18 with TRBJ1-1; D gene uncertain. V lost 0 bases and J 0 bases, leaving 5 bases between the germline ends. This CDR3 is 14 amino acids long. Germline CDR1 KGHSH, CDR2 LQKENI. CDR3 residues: CASSPPAVNTEAFF. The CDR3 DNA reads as TGTGCCAGCTCACCACCGGCAGTGAACACTGAAGCTTTCTTT.

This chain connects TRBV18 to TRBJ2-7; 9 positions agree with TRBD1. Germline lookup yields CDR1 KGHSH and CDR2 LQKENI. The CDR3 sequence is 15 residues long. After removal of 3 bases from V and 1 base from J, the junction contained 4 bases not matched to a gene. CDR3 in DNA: TGTGCCAGCTCACCTCTTGGGACAGGGTCCTACGAGCAGTACTTC. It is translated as CASSPLGTGSYEQYF.

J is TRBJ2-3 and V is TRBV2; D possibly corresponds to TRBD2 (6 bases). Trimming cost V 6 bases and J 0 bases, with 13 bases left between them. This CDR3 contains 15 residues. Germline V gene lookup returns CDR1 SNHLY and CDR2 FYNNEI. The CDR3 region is CASRNQRASTDTQYF. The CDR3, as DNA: TGTGCCAGCAGAAACCAGCGGGCAAGCACAGATACGCAGTATTTT.

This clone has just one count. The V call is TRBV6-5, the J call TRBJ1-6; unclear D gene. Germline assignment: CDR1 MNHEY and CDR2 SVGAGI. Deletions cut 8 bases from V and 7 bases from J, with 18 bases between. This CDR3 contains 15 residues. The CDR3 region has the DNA TGTGCCAGCGACTTCAAGGGTCGCCTAAATTCACCCCTCCACTTT. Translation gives CASDFKGRLNSPLHF.

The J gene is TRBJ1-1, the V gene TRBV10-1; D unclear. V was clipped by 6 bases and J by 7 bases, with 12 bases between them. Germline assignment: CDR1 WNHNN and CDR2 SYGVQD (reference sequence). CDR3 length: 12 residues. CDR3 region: CASSRDTLEAFF. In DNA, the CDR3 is TGCGCCAGCAGCCGAGACACCCTTGAAGCTTTCTTT.

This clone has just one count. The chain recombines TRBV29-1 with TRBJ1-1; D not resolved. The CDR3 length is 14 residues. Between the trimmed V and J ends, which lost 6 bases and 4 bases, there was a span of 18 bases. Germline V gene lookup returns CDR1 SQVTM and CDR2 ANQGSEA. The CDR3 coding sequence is TGCAGCGTCAGTTCAGTGCGGGAAACCACTGAAGCTTTCTTT. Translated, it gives CSVSSVRETTEAFF.

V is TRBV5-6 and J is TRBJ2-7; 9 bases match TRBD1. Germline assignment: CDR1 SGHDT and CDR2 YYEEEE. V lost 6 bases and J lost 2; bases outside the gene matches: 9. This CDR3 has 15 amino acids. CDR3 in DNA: TGTGCCAGCATCTATTCGGGACAGGGCCCCTACGAGCAGTACTTC. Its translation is CASIYSGQGPYEQYF.

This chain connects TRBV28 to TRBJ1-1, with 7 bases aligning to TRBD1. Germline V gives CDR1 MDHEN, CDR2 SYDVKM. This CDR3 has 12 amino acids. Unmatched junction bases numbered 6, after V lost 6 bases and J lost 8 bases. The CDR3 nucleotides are TGTGCCAGCAGAATGGGACAGAAAGAAGCTTTCTTT. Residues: CASRMGQKEAFF.

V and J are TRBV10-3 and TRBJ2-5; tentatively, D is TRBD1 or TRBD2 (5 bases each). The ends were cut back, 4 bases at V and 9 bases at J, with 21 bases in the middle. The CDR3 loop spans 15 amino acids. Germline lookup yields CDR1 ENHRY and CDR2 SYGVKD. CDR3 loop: CAISGGLLNLEAQYF. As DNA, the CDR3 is TGTGCCATCAGTGGGGGGTTATTGAACCTGGAGGCCCAGTACTTC.

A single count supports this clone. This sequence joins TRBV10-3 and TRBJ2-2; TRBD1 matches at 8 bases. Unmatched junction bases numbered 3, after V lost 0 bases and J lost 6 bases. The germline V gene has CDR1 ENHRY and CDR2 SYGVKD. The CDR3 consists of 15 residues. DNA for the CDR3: TGTGCCATCAGTGAGTCTGACAGGGGTTCCGGGGAGCTGTTTTTT. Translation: CAISESDRGSGELFF.

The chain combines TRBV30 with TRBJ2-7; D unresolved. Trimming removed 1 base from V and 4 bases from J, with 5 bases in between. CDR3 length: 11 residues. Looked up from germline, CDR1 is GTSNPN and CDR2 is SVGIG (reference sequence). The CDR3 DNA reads TGTGCCTGGAGTGGGGGATACGAGCAGTACTTC. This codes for CAWSGGYEQYF.

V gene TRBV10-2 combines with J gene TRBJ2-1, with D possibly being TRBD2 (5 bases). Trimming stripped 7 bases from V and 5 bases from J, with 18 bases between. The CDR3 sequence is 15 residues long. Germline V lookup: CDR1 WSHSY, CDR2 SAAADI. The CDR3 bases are TGCGCCAGCACCGGTAGGCGGACGGGAAACAATGAGCAGTTCTTC. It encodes CASTGRRTGNNEQFF.

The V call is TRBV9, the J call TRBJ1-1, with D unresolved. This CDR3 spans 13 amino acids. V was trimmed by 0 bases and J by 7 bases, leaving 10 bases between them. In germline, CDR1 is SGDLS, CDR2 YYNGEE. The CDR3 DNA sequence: TGTGCCAGCAGCGTAGAGGTAGGGAGTGAAGCTTTCTTT. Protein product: CASSVEVGSEAFF. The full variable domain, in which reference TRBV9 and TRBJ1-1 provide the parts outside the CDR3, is DSGVTQTPKHLITATGQRVTLRCSPRSGDLSVYWYQQSLDQGLQFLIQYYNGEERAKGNILERFSAQQFPDLHSELNLSSLELGDSALYFCASSVEVGSEAFFGQGTRLTVV.

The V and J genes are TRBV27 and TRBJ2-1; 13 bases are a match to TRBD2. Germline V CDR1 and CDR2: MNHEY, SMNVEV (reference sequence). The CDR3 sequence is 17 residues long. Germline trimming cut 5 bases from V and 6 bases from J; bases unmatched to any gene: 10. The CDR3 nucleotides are TGTGCCAGCAGTCCCCGACTAGCGGGGGGCACGGGCAATGAGCAGTTCTTC. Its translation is CASSPRLAGGTGNEQFF.

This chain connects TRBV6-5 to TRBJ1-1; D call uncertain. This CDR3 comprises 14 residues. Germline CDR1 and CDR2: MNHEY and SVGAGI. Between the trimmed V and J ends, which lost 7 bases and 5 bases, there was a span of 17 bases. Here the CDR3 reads CASTPRGPGTEAFF. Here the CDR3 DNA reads TGTGCCAGCACCCCCCGTGGTCCGGGGACTGAAGCTTTCTTT.

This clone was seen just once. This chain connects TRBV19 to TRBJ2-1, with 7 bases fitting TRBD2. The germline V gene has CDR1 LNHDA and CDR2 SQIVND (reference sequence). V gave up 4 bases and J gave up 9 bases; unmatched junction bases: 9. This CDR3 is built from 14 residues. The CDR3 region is CASSTPAGAGEQFF. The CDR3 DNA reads TGTGCCAGTAGTACACCGGCGGGAGCTGGTGAGCAGTTCTTC.

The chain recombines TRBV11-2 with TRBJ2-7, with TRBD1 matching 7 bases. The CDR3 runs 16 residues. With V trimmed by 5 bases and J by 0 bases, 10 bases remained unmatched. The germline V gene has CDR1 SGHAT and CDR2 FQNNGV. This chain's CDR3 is CASSTYNSGGSYEQYF. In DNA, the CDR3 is TGTGCCAGCAGCACGTACAACTCAGGGGGCTCCTACGAGCAGTACTTC.

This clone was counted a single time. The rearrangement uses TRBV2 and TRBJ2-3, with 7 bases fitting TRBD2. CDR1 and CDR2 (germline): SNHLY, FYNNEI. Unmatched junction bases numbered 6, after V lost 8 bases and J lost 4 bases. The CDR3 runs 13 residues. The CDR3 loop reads CASGFRGADTQYF. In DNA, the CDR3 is TGTGCCAGCGGTTTTCGGGGGGCAGATACGCAGTATTTT.

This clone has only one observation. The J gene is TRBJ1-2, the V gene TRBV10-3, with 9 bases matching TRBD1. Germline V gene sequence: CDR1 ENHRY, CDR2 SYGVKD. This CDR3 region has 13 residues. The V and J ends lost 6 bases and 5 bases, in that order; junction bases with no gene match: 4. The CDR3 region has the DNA TGTGCCATCAGGGGACAGGGTGCGTATGGCTACACCTTC. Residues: CAIRGQGAYGYTF.

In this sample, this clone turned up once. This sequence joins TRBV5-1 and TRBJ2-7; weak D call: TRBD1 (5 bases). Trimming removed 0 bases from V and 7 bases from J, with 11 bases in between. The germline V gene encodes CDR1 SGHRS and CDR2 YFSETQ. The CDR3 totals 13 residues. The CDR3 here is CASSLEGAWEQYF. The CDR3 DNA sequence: TGCGCCAGCAGCTTGGAAGGGGCCTGGGAGCAGTACTTC.

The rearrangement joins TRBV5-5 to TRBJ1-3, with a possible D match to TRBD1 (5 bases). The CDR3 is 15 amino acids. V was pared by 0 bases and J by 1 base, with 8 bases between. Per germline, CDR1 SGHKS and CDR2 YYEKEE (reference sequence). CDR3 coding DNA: TGTGCCAGCAGCTTGGACCAGGGATCTGGAAACACCATATATTTT. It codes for CASSLDQGSGNTIYF.

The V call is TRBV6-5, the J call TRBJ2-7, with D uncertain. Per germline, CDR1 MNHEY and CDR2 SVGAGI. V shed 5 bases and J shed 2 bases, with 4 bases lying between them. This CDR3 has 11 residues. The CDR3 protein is CASSQTYEQYF. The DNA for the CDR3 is TGTGCCAGCAGTCAGACCTACGAGCAGTACTTC.

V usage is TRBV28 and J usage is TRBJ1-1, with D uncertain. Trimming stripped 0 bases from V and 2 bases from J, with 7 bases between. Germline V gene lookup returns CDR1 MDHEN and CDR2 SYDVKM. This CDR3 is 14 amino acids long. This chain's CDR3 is CASSLWAGNTEAFF. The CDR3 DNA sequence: TGTGCCAGCAGTTTATGGGCAGGAAACACTGAAGCTTTCTTT.

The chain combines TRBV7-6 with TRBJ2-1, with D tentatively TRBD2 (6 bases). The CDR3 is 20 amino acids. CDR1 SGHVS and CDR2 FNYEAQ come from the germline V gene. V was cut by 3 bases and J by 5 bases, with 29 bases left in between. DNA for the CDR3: TGTGCCAGCAGCTTCACATCCCTTATAAGGGCCGGAGGGTTCCACAATGAGCAGTTCTTC. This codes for CASSFTSLIRAGGFHNEQFF.